This T cell receptor beta chain was retrieved from a study of cytomegalovirus exposure and HLA in healthy donors (dated by TCRdb to between 2016 and 2019). Describing the broader study: An earlier analysis of roughly 500 of the donors reported roughly 300 Gb of sequence data and 95 million to 130 million unique TCR beta sequences obtained from around 190 million T cells. Roughly 300 gigabases of sequencing data and 80 million or so unique TCR sequences were included in an early release covering under 650 HLA-typed donors. Of the 350 to 400 genotyped donors, approximately 80% fell in the genetic ancestry cluster associated with self-reported Caucasian donors. The study was designed to test whether signatures of past pathogen exposure could be identified by cataloging public T cell receptors. The study used immunosequencing to profile the T cell repertoires of 666 subjects and linked those repertoires to cytomegalovirus serostatus. In addition to the first cohort of approximately 650 subjects, a separate validation cohort of approximately 120 different subjects was used. The study combined high-throughput TCR immunosequencing, statistical association of individual TCRs with disease status, and machine learning to predict cytomegalovirus infection status. In a later analysis, previously published TCR beta repertoires from 550 to 750 donors were re-analyzed and high-resolution HLA genotyping was added so that TCR occurrence patterns could be studied. The later analysis used no new phenotypic data to find candidate immune exposures, relying instead on TCR beta sequences and their occurrence across donors. An earlier analysis of 500 to 750 of the donors applied high-throughput TCR beta sequencing to assess whether each TCR beta V gene segment acted as functional or pseudogenic. Alongside the repertoire data, information on donor age, sex, ethnicity and CMV serostatus was compiled. In a later genetic analysis, genome-wide SNP genotypes for about three fifths of the roughly 670 donors were used, and that subset was treated as a discovery cohort. Every discovery cohort repertoire had been produced on one sequencing platform. Both class I and class II loci were covered by HLA typing, at four-digit resolution. Typing coverage differed by locus: A, B, C, DRB1 and DQB1 were typed in about 629-640 donors, DQA1 in approximately 520, DPA1 in nearly 610, and DPB1 in just under 490. Several DR-DQ haplotypes were treated as single units for association and clustering because of strong linkage in the cohort. Among some 400 genotyped donors of the cohort, an average of around 240,000 unique TCR beta nucleotide sequences were sequenced per donor, about a sixth of them non-productive.

The junction carries 8 bases between V and J, which are trimmed by 2 bases and 0 bases respectively. CDR1 and CDR2, per the germline V gene, are MNHEY and SVGAGI. Reading from cysteine to phenylalanine, the CDR3 counts 14 amino acids. Only the CDR3 DNA stays, 42 bases, in frame from base 1. There are a few counts of this clone. Its antigen is unknown. Per-base quality was not reported, and no clone a single base away is much larger than it. The cohort consisted of some 670 healthy bone marrow donors. At the time of sampling, every cohort member was nominally healthy, though immune exposures that went unrecorded were likely present. The donor tested CMV seropositive and was one of the 289 seropositive cohort members. Every donor gave a peripheral blood sample, and the peripheral blood mononuclear cells from that sample were used for TCR beta sequencing. The Qiagen DNeasy Blood Extraction Kit was used to extract genomic DNA from the blood cell samples.

Libraries were made using the immunoSEQ multiplex PCR assay. The multiplex PCR relied on a mix of 60 forward primers for TCR Vbeta segments and 13 reverse primers for TCR Jbeta segments. A multiplex PCR assay on genomic DNA amplified the CDR3 region of rearranged TCR beta genes. The Illumina HiSeq System was used to sequence the amplified TCR beta libraries as 87-base-pair reads. For the original study's pipeline: A later analysis tallied approximately 87 million unique TCR beta chains across the 660 or so repertoires, and some 10 million of those chains were shared by two or more donors. To remove PCR and sequencing errors, raw reads were error-corrected and collapsed into unique sequences using a nearest-neighbor algorithm that merged closely related sequences. V, D and J gene segments were assigned by aligning CDR3 sequences to IMGT reference sequences. For a sequence to be retained, a match of at least six nucleotides was required to both a V gene segment and a J gene segment. A rearrangement counted as productive if the CDR3 had no stop codons and remained in frame with V and J, and every other rearrangement counted as non-productive. CDR3 was defined according to IMGT convention as the region running from the second conserved V-encoded cysteine to the conserved J-encoded phenylalanine. In an earlier analysis of around 540 of the donors, sequences lacking an unambiguous match to a single V gene segment were excluded. In an earlier analysis of a few hundred of the donors, a V segment was called functional when productive rearrangements were above 56.7%, and segregating when the standard deviation between donors exceeded 5%. To diagnose cytomegalovirus status from the catalog of TCR beta chain sequences, a statistical classification framework was built. In a later analysis, TCR nucleotide sequences were compared against IMGT/GENE-DB human TR gene sequences so that V and J genes could be assigned. In a later analysis, CDR3 sequences and most-parsimonious VDJ recombination scenarios were assigned using the TCRdist pipeline. In a later analysis, each TCR beta chain was defined by its CDR3 amino acid sequence together with its V-gene family, and reads lacking a unique V-gene family were excluded. A later analysis removed 550 to 650 highly shared, low-generation-probability nucleotide sequences to deal with suspected cross-contamination and a sequencing artifact. A later analysis calculated a clonal expansion index for each public chain from normalized within-repertoire ranks of inferred template counts. Generation probabilities in a later analysis came from a VDJ recombination model fitted to out-of-frame rearrangements, and those results were checked against IGoR. A later analysis scored TCR-TCR, TCR-HLA and TCR-CMV co-occurrence with hypergeometric tests, applying a repertoire-size bias correction to TCR pairs. In a later analysis, false discovery rates were estimated by permuting HLA or CMV assignments 20 times. In a later analysis, co-occurring TCRs were grouped using DBSCAN, with TCRdist sequence similarity added in when clustering inside HLA-allele-positive subsets. Co-occurrence clustering excluded repertoires with fewer than 30,000 or more than 120,000 public chains, plus five with anomalous nucleotide sharing. TCRdb limited this immuneACCESS table to in-frame rearrangements with V and J called. A share of clones is missing; checked studies link under half to unresolved V genes, and the rest is unexplained. V and J calls and clone size come straight from that table; D and trimming were deduced from the DNA. This sample gives about 120,000 clones in total; roughly three fifths of them show up just once. The top ten hold about 9% of the sample.

Study-level results and caveats: When HLA alleles, especially DR and DQ, strongly co-occurred, attributing TCR associations to individual alleles was difficult. Most TCR sequences were seen in very few donors, while some public TCRs were found in many individuals. In a later analysis, TCR association rates were found to vary across HLA loci, with the most associated TCRs seen for DRB1 alleles and the fewest for HLA-C alleles. Compared with equally common non-associated chains, HLA-associated TCR beta chains in a later analysis were more clonally expanded and had lower generation probabilities. A few of the identified cytomegalovirus-associated TCR beta chains were confirmed in vitro to be specific for cytomegalovirus antigens. A group of highly shared sequence variants was considered likely to be a technical artifact of the sequencing pipeline. Most CMV-associated TCR beta chains appeared to be HLA-restricted in a later analysis, and the HLA associations seemed to be driven largely by CMV exposure. The study listed around 160 TCR beta chains as associated with cytomegalovirus. The presence/absence analyses assumed that sequencing depth was roughly uniform across donors, and that assumption may not be true. In a later genetic analysis, a missense DCLRE1C variant was associated with V-gene and J-gene trimming of TCR beta chains, and the association was replicated in an independent cohort. For the cohort, immune exposure information was limited to CMV serostatus. A later analysis reported that several top co-occurrence clusters appeared linked to parvovirus B19, influenza, CMV and Epstein-Barr virus. Specific HLA alleles were associated with over 15,000 TCR beta sequences at a false discovery rate of 0.05 in a later analysis. The cohort was sequenced for TCR beta chains only, and without alpha or paired-chain data the features that could be detected were limited. Linkage disequilibrium might explain the correlated functional status among segregating V segments, but an unknown experimental factor could not be ruled out. Because counts were too low, some 17 rarely observed V segments, including chromosome 9 orphons, were excluded from the earlier analysis of 587 of the donors. The authors suggested that the approach could potentially be extended to other disease states and immunological phenotypes. Broadly in line with IMGT annotations, most TCR beta V segments showed up in productive rearrangements about 87% or about 30% of the time in an earlier analysis of roughly 590 of the donors. A further reported finding was that TCR beta sequences accurately predicted the HLA-A and HLA-B alleles for most subjects in the first cohort. The classifier was reported to diagnose cytomegalovirus status with high specificity and sensitivity in both the original cohort and the validation cohort. Because HLA typing was missing for some donors at each locus, association tests included only the typed subset. Some IMGT-functional V segments, including TRBV6-2 and TRBV6-3, could not be told apart with the 87-base-pair reads, so those segments were excluded. According to a later genetic analysis, donors in an Asian-associated ancestry cluster had fewer N-insertions in productive TCRs than the approximately 650-donor mean.

The sequence was obtained from a man aged 40-49 years in good health and CMV-seropositive. The sample taken for sequencing was PBMCs. The rearrangement combines TRBV6-5 with TRBJ2-7; a weak D assignment points to TRBD2 (6 bases agree). The CDR3 in this case is CASSYGRGSYEQYF. Here is the DNA: TGTGCCAGCAGTTACGGGCGGGGCTCCTACGAGCAGTACTTC.